This TCR beta chain was captured in a study of blood T cell repertoires in COVID-19. At the level of the study: Acute-phase and convalescent COVID-19 samples originated in the United States, Italy and Spain. Sample material is recorded as cDNA or gDNA derived from T cells, B-cell-depleted T cells, or PBMCs.

This clone was recorded once. Source study methods: From reference gene primer amplification, estimates of nucleated cell counts were derived. This table comes from immunoSEQ multiplex PCR, and its TCRdb copy is limited to in-frame clones, with some not included. D and trimming were read from the DNA, whereas the V and J calls and clone size are those reported in that table. The profile covers around 56,000 clones, with more than 75% appearing a single time and about 6.9% taken by the ten largest. Germline V lookup: CDR1 SNHLY, CDR2 FYNNEI. Between the trimmed V and J ends, which lost 6 bases and 4 bases, there was a span of 17 bases. The CDR3 is 15 residues long.

This TCR derives from a man between 60 and 70 years old with active or convalescent COVID-19. The sequenced material came from peripheral blood. V and J are TRBV2 and TRBJ2-3, with D tentatively TRBD2 (6 bases). CDR3 coding DNA: TGTGCCAGCAGCCTGGCCCCGGCGGGGTCAGATACGCAGTATTTT. Its protein product is CASSLAPAGSDTQYF.